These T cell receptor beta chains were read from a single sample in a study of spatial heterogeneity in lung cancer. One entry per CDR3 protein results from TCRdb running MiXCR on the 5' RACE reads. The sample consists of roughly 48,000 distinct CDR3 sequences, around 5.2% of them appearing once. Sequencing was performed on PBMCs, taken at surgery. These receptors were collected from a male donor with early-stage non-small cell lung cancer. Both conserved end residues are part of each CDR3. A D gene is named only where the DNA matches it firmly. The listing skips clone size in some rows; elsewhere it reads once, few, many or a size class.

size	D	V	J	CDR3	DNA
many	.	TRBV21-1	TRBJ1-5	CASSPRGSMGNQPQHF	TGTGCCAGCAGCCCACGGGGATCTATGGGCAATCAGCCCCAGCATTTT
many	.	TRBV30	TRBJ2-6	CAWQISGANVLTF	TGTGCCTGGCAGATTTCTGGGGCCAACGTCCTGACTTTC
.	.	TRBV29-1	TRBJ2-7	CSVLSANSYEQYF	TGCAGCGTTCTTTCCGCGAACTCCTACGAGCAGTACTTC
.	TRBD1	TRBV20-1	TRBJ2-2	CSALRQGASGELFF	TGCAGTGCTCTTCGACAGGGCGCCTCCGGGGAGCTGTTTTTT
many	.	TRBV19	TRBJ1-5	CASSRDRTHRPFSNQPQHF	TGTGCCAGTAGTAGGGACCGGACACACCGACCCTTTAGCAATCAGCCCCAGCATTTT
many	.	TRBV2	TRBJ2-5	CASSLAETQYF	TGTGCCAGCAGTTTAGCGGAGACCCAGTACTTC
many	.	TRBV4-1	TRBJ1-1	CASSQEVRGTMNTEAFF	TGCGCCAGCAGCCAAGAGGTGAGGGGAACGATGAACACTGAAGCTTTCTTT
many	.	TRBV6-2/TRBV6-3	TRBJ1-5	CASSYEGGGPRYNQPQHF	TGTGCCAGCAGTTACGAAGGGGGGGGTCCTAGATACAATCAGCCCCAGCATTTT
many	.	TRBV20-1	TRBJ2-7	CSARDRAGRYYEQYF	TGCAGTGCTAGAGATAGAGCGGGCCGTTACTACGAGCAGTACTTC
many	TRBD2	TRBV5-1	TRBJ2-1	CASSSLAGEGNEQFF	TGCGCCAGCAGCTCCCTAGCGGGAGAGGGCAATGAGCAGTTCTTC
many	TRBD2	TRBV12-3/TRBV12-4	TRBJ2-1	CASSPLVAGGSYNEQFF	TGTGCCAGCAGTCCTCTGGTAGCGGGAGGGTCCTACAATGAGCAGTTCTTC
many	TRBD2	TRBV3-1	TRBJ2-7	CASIIAGALEQYF	TGTGCCAGCATTATAGCGGGAGCCCTCGAGCAGTACTTC
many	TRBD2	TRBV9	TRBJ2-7	CASSVFGVAGYEQYF	TGTGCCAGCAGCGTATTCGGAGTAGCGGGGTACGAGCAGTACTTC
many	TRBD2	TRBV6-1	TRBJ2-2	CASIGGRSTGELFF	TGTGCCAGCATTGGCGGGAGGAGCACCGGGGAGCTGTTTTTT
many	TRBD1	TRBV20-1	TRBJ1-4	CSATGTGGEKLFF	TGCAGTGCTACCGGGACAGGAGGTGAAAAACTGTTTTTT
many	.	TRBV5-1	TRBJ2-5	CASSVKETQYF	TGCGCCAGCAGCGTCAAAGAGACCCAGTACTTC
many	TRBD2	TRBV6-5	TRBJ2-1	CASISSGSAYNEQFF	TGTGCCAGCATATCTAGCGGGAGCGCCTACAATGAGCAGTTCTTC
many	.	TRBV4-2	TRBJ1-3	CASSQGQLLSGNTIYF	TGTGCCAGCAGCCAAGGACAGCTTCTCTCTGGAAACACCATATATTTT
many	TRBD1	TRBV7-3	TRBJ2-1	CASSSRQGRVHEQFF	TGTGCCAGCAGCTCGCGACAGGGGCGGGTACATGAGCAGTTCTTC
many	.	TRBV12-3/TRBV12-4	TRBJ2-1	CASSPSGLAFNEQFF	TGTGCCAGCAGTCCCTCCGGCCTAGCGTTTAATGAGCAGTTCTTC
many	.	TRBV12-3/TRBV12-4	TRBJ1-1	CASSPLGGRNTEAFF	TGTGCCAGCAGTCCCCTGGGGGGGAGGAACACTGAAGCTTTCTTT
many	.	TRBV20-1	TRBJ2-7	CSARRTLYEQYF	TGCAGTGCGAGACGGACTCTCTACGAGCAGTACTTC
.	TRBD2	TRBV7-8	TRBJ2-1	CASSLWAGTNNEQFF	TGTGCCAGCAGCCTCTGGGCCGGGACTAACAATGAGCAGTTCTTC
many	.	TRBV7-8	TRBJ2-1	CASSLARTPGNEQFF	TGTGCCAGCAGCTTAGCAAGAACTCCCGGGAATGAGCAGTTCTTC
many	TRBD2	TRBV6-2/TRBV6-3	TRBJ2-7	CASSTRTSVSYEQYF	TGTGCCAGCAGTACACGGACTAGCGTTTCCTACGAGCAGTACTTC
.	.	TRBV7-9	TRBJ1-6	CASSAYTGVNSSLHF	TGTGCCAGCAGCGCCTACACTGGGGTGAATTCATCCCTCCACTTT
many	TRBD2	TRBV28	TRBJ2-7	CASRRGSRYEQYF	TGTGCCAGCAGGCGCGGGAGCCGCTACGAGCAGTACTTC
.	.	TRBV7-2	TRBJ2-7	CASSSNRDSEQYF	TGTGCCAGCAGCTCCAACCGGGACTCCGAGCAGTACTTC
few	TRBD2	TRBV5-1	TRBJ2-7	CASSSTSGATYEQYF	TGCGCCAGCAGCTCGACTAGCGGGGCAACCTACGAGCAGTACTTC
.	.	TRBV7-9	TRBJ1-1	CASSSRTVRGTEAFF	TGTGCCAGCAGCTCCCGGACGGTAAGGGGCACTGAAGCTTTCTTT
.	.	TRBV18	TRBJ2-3	CASSPPEGHITDTQYF	TGTGCCAGCTCACCACCCGAGGGACATATCACAGATACGCAGTATTTT
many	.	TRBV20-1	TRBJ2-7	CSARDSDAGNEQYF	TGCAGTGCTAGAGATTCCGACGCAGGGAATGAGCAGTACTTC
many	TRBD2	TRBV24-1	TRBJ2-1	CATSDPGTSGTEQFF	TGTGCCACCAGTGATCCCGGGACTAGCGGGACTGAGCAGTTCTTC
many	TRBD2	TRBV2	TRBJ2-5	CASRGFSGNQETQYF	TGTGCCAGCAGGGGATTTAGCGGGAACCAAGAGACCCAGTACTTC
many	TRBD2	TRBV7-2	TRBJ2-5	CASSPSVGRGETQYF	TGTGCCAGCAGCCCTTCTGTCGGGAGGGGAGAGACCCAGTACTTC
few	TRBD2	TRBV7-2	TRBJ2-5	CASSLGLAGGRGETQYF	TGTGCCAGCAGCTTGGGACTAGCGGGAGGTCGGGGAGAGACCCAGTACTTC
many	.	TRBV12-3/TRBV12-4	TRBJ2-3	CASRLRPGTQYF	TGTGCCAGCCGGCTTCGGCCCGGTACGCAGTATTTT
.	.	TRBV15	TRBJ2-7	CATSRDGAGELSYEQYF	TGTGCCACCAGCAGAGATGGGGCAGGCGAACTCTCCTACGAGCAGTACTTC
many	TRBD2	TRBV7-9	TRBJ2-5	CASSPEGLAGKETQYF	TGTGCCAGCAGCCCCGAAGGACTAGCGGGAAAAGAGACCCAGTACTTC
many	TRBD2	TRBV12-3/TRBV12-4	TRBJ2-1	CASTPTSGYNEQFF	TGTGCCAGCACCCCCACTAGCGGCTACAATGAGCAGTTCTTC
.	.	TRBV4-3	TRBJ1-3	CASSQDFTGAFSGNTIYF	TGCGCCAGCAGCCAAGATTTCACCGGGGCTTTCTCTGGAAACACCATATATTTT
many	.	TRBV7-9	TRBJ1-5	CASSLEADQPQHF	TGTGCCAGCAGCTTAGAGGCGGATCAGCCCCAGCATTTT